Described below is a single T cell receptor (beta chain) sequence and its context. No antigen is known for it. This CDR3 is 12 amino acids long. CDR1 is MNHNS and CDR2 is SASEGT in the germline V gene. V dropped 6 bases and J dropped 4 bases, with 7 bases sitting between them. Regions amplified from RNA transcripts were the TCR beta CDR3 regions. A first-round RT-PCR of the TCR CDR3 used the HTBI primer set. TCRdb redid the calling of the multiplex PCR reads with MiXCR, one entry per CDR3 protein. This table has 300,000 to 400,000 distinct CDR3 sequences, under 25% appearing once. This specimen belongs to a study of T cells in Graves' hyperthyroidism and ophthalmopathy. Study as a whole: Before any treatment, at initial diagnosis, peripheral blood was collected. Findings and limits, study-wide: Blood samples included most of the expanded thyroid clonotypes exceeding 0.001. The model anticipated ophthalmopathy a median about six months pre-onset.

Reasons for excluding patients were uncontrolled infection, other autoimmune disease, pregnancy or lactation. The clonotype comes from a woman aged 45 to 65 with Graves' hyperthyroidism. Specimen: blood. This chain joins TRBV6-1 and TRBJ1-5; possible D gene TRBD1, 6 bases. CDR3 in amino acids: CASRTGNQPQHF. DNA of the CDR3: TGTGCCAGCAGAACAGGGAATCAGCCCCAGCATTTT.